A selection of T cell receptor beta chains follows, all from one sample in a study of T cell responses to AZD1222 COVID-19 vaccine. Generated by immunoSEQ multiplex PCR, the TCRdb table keeps only in-frame clones and is missing some. Of approximately 140,000 clones listed, about 93% are singletons. The material sequenced was peripheral blood, taken on day 0 of AZD1222 vaccination. These receptors all come from an adult in good health. CDR3s include the opening cysteine and the closing phenylalanine or tryptophan. A D gene is named only where the DNA matches it firmly. The listing skips clone size in some rows; elsewhere it reads once, few, many or a size class.

V: TRBV11-3; size: -; J: TRBJ2-5; D: -; CDR3: CASSRDLGGTQYF; DNA: TGTGCCAGCAGCCGTGACCTAGGCGGGACCCAGTACTTC
V: TRBV5-1; size: -; J: TRBJ2-1; D: TRBD2; CDR3: CASSPGLAGLYEQFF; DNA: TGCGCCAGCAGCCCGGGACTAGCGGGACTGTATGAGCAGTTCTTC
V: TRBV7-8; size: -; J: TRBJ1-2; D: -; CDR3: CASSLELAGYTF; DNA: TGTGCCAGCAGCTTAGAATTGGCTGGCTACACCTTC
V: TRBV6-2/TRBV6-3; size: -; J: TRBJ1-1; D: -; CDR3: CASSLETGEAFF; DNA: TGTGCCAGCAGTCTAGAGACTGGTGAAGCTTTCTTT
V: TRBV18; size: -; J: TRBJ1-5; D: -; CDR3: CASSPDQVRSNQPQHF; DNA: TGTGCCAGCTCACCTGACCAGGTGCGGAGCAATCAGCCCCAGCATTTT
V: TRBV9; size: once; J: TRBJ2-5; D: TRBD2; CDR3: CASSVDGGYQETQYF; DNA: TGTGCCAGCAGCGTAGACGGGGGGTATCAAGAGACCCAGTACTTC
V: TRBV2; size: -; J: TRBJ1-1; D: -; CDR3: CASSVWGNRANTEAFF; DNA: TGTGCCAGCAGTGTTTGGGGGAACAGGGCAAATACTGAAGCTTTCTTT
V: TRBV18; size: -; J: TRBJ2-3; D: TRBD1; CDR3: CASSPPGQGSPDTQYF; DNA: TGTGCCAGCTCACCACCGGGACAGGGGTCTCCAGATACGCAGTATTTT
V: TRBV2; size: -; J: TRBJ2-2; D: -; CDR3: CASSLVTGELFF; DNA: TGTGCCAGCAGCCTCGTAACCGGGGAGCTGTTTTTT
V: TRBV7-8; size: -; J: TRBJ2-1; D: TRBD2; CDR3: CASSMRSGSAYNEQFF; DNA: TGTGCCAGCAGCATGCGTAGCGGGTCCGCCTACAATGAGCAGTTCTTC
V: TRBV5-1; size: -; J: TRBJ2-7; D: -; CDR3: CASSSGHSGTYEQYF; DNA: TGCGCCAGCAGCTCGGGACACTCCGGGACCTACGAGCAGTACTTC
V: TRBV7-8; size: -; J: TRBJ1-1; D: TRBD1; CDR3: CASSLGGQLNTEAFF; DNA: TGTGCCAGCAGCTTAGGGGGACAGTTGAACACTGAAGCTTTCTTT
V: TRBV3-1/TRBV3-2; size: -; J: TRBJ1-2; D: -; CDR3: CASSQVSRDGGYGYTF; DNA: TGTGCCAGCAGCCAAGTAAGCAGGGATGGGGGCTATGGCTACACCTTC
V: TRBV27; size: -; J: TRBJ2-7; D: TRBD2; CDR3: CASSERLAVSYEQYF; DNA: TGTGCCAGCAGCGAAAGACTAGCGGTCTCCTACGAGCAGTACTTC
V: TRBV6-2/TRBV6-3; size: -; J: TRBJ1-2; D: -; CDR3: CASSLDGSNYGYTF; DNA: TGTGCCAGCAGTCTGGACGGATCTAACTATGGCTACACCTTC
V: TRBV27; size: -; J: TRBJ1-2; D: TRBD1; CDR3: CASSSSTNRGRRGYTF; DNA: TGTGCCAGCAGTTCCTCAACCAACAGGGGGCGCCGGGGCTACACCTTC
V: TRBV7-2; size: -; J: TRBJ2-4; D: -; CDR3: CASSSSWGAKNIQYF; DNA: TGTGCCAGCAGCTCCTCATGGGGTGCCAAAAACATTCAGTACTTC
V: TRBV19; size: once; J: TRBJ1-2; D: -; CDR3: CASNGESYTF; DNA: TGTGCCAGTAACGGGGAAAGCTACACCTTC
V: TRBV5-1; size: -; J: TRBJ2-1; D: -; CDR3: CASSLERFPDEQFF; DNA: TGCGCCAGCAGCTTGGAGAGGTTCCCGGATGAGCAGTTCTTC
V: TRBV27; size: -; J: TRBJ1-5; D: -; CDR3: CASSFTGKGNNQPQHF; DNA: TGTGCCAGCAGTTTCACAGGGAAGGGGAACAATCAGCCCCAGCATTTT
V: TRBV15; size: -; J: TRBJ2-7; D: -; CDR3: CATSRPLTGLYEQYF; DNA: TGTGCCACCAGCAGGCCCTTGACAGGACTCTACGAGCAGTACTTC
V: TRBV7-9; size: once; J: TRBJ2-5; D: -; CDR3: CASSLLLSVTQETQYF; DNA: TGTGCCAGCAGCTTATTACTTTCCGTCACTCAAGAGACCCAGTACTTC
V: TRBV10-3; size: -; J: TRBJ1-2; D: TRBD1; CDR3: CAIRLGQGSDGYTF; DNA: TGTGCCATCAGACTCGGACAGGGATCCGATGGCTACACCTTC
V: TRBV6-5; size: -; J: TRBJ2-3; D: -; CDR3: CASRPGEIRTDTQYF; DNA: TGTGCCAGCAGGCCGGGGGAGATTCGGACAGATACGCAGTATTTT
V: TRBV4-1; size: once; J: TRBJ2-7; D: -; CDR3: CASSQAAGSSYEQYF; DNA: TGCGCCAGCAGCCAAGCGGCGGGGAGCTCCTACGAGCAGTACTTC
V: TRBV27; size: once; J: TRBJ2-1; D: TRBD2; CDR3: CASSPPRTSGGTLLFNEQFF; DNA: TGTGCCAGCAGTCCGCCCCGGACTAGCGGGGGAACCCTGCTCTTCAATGAGCAGTTCTTC
V: TRBV3-1/TRBV3-2; size: -; J: TRBJ2-3; D: -; CDR3: CASSHGLAPTDTQYF; DNA: TGTGCCAGCAGCCATGGGCTAGCACCTACAGATACGCAGTATTTT
V: TRBV12-3/TRBV12-4; size: -; J: TRBJ2-1; D: -; CDR3: CASSFRWFEQFF; DNA: TGTGCCAGCAGTTTTCGGTGGTTTGAGCAGTTCTTC
V: TRBV5-6; size: -; J: TRBJ1-6; D: -; CDR3: CASSLTVGPNFYNSPLHF; DNA: TGTGCCAGCAGCTTAACCGTGGGGCCGAATTTCTATAATTCACCCCTCCACTTT
V: TRBV28; size: -; J: TRBJ1-2; D: -; CDR3: CASSSPGSRGLYGYTF; DNA: TGTGCCAGCAGTTCCCCCGGGAGTAGGGGACTCTATGGCTACACCTTC
V: TRBV27; size: -; J: TRBJ1-2; D: -; CDR3: CASSLGGAGGYTF; DNA: TGTGCCAGCAGTTTAGGCGGGGCTGGGGGCTACACCTTC
V: TRBV5-6; size: -; J: TRBJ1-2; D: -; CDR3: CASSLNSWQAERYGYTF; DNA: TGTGCCAGCAGCTTGAATTCTTGGCAGGCGGAGAGGTATGGCTACACCTTC
V: TRBV3-1/TRBV3-2; size: -; J: TRBJ2-7; D: -; CDR3: CASSQGGWGLTYEQYF; DNA: TGTGCCAGCAGCCAAGGGGGTTGGGGACTCACTTACGAGCAGTACTTC
V: TRBV28; size: -; J: TRBJ2-7; D: -; CDR3: CASSGQAPYEQYF; DNA: TGTGCCAGCAGTGGGCAGGCCCCCTACGAGCAGTACTTC
V: TRBV9; size: -; J: TRBJ2-5; D: -; CDR3: CASSPTGSLQETQYF; DNA: TGTGCCAGCAGCCCAACGGGGTCACTCCAAGAGACCCAGTACTTC
V: TRBV9; size: -; J: TRBJ2-7; D: TRBD1; CDR3: CASSAGQGEPYEQYF; DNA: TGTGCCAGCAGCGCGGGACAGGGGGAACCCTACGAGCAGTACTTC
V: TRBV7-9; size: -; J: TRBJ2-1; D: TRBD1; CDR3: CASSWQQGADNEQFF; DNA: TGTGCCAGCAGCTGGCAACAGGGGGCGGACAATGAGCAGTTCTTC
V: TRBV9; size: once; J: TRBJ2-2; D: -; CDR3: CASSAPQGSGELFF; DNA: TGTGCCAGCAGCGCACCTCAGGGTTCCGGGGAGCTGTTTTTT
V: TRBV29-1; size: -; J: TRBJ1-5; D: TRBD1; CDR3: CSVGRDRSQPQHF; DNA: TGCAGCGTGGGCCGGGACAGGAGTCAGCCCCAGCATTTT
V: TRBV7-8; size: -; J: TRBJ1-1; D: -; CDR3: CASSLAGSGGEAFF; DNA: TGTGCCAGCAGCTTAGCTGGTTCGGGTGGTGAAGCTTTCTTT
V: TRBV6-4; size: -; J: TRBJ1-6; D: -; CDR3: CASSEALGNSPLHF; DNA: TGTGCCAGCAGTGAGGCACTGGGGAATTCACCCCTCCACTTT
V: TRBV6-5; size: -; J: TRBJ2-2; D: -; CDR3: CASTGPRGTGELFF; DNA: TGTGCCAGCACGGGCCCCAGGGGCACCGGGGAGCTGTTTTTT
V: TRBV12-3/TRBV12-4; size: -; J: TRBJ1-2; D: -; CDR3: CASSLGSRRYTF; DNA: TGTGCCAGCAGTTTAGGGTCAAGGCGCTACACCTTC